This T cell receptor (beta chain) was captured by sequencing in a study of T cells in Graves' hyperthyroidism and ophthalmopathy (dated by TCRdb to 2018 to 2020). Study-wide context: Peripheral blood was sampled at the time of initial diagnosis, prior to any treatment. A discovery cohort of around 100 patients, approximately 44 with Graves' ophthalmopathy and roughly 59 with stable Graves' hyperthyroidism, was used to find distinguishing TCR V-J signatures. Prospective prediction of ophthalmopathy was tested in an independent validation cohort of 18 to 20 hyperthyroidism patients and 15 to 17 patients who later progressed to ophthalmopathy. The 95 to 100 discovery patients were randomly divided into training and test sets at a 7:3 ratio. Thyroid tissue and blood T-cell repertoires from over 5 Graves' hyperthyroidism patients were also compared in the study. After blood sampling, hyperthyroidism patients were treated with methimazole at a starting dose of 30 mg daily, and ophthalmopathy patients were treated with high-dose intravenous methylprednisolone. According to the paper, TCR Vbeta CDR3 sequencing was carried out on some 140 peripheral blood samples, which came from fewer than 50 ophthalmopathy, about 75 hyperthyroidism and approximately 17 progressor patients. Study-level results and caveats: A 13 V-J signature model separated ophthalmopathy from stable hyperthyroidism, with 87.88% sensitivity and 81.08% specificity in cross-validation and 80%/75% in testing. Blood samples also contained most of the expanded thyroid clonotypes (frequency above 0.001), which suggests that blood repertoires may reflect thyroid immune responses. No statistical method was used to fix the sample size in advance, and group allocation was not hidden from the investigators. In validation, the model predicted progression to ophthalmopathy a median of around 6.5 months before onset, with around 70% sensitivity and more than 72% specificity.

Amplification of TCR beta CDR3 regions was carried out from RNA transcripts. For the first round of RT-PCR on the TCR CDR3, the HTBI primer set was used together with the Qiagen OneStep RT-PCR kit. The libraries were constructed in a second round of multiplex PCR and then size-selected and purified. The libraries were sequenced on an Illumina HiSeq2000 using paired-end 100 bp reads. For the original study's pipeline: SOAPnuke was used to process the raw data, with reads discarded if the reads contained adapters or uncalled bases, had a mean Phred below 15, or lacked an exact constant-primer or identifier match. High-quality paired reads were merged using COPE v1.2.5, and each unique nucleotide sequence was defined as a clonotype. MiTCR v1.1 was used to align clonotypes to the IMGT TRBV, TRBD and TRBJ reference segments. The analysis was restricted to V-J combinations with a frequency above 0.0001, which together covered approximately 99% of the repertoires. The TCS score was defined as the ratio of F50 (clonal expansion) to E x V (chaos), calculated using BLOSUM62-based TCRdist between CDR3 peptides within each V-J. Welch's t-statistics and random forest reduced several hundred V-J features to around 14, which were used in a naive Bayes classifier (R e1071). TCRdb reanalyzed the raw reads on its own, using fastp at Q25 for trimming and MiXCR for clone calling, and kept in-frame beta chains. Merged by CDR3 protein, the rows form single entries marked with the most common genes and DNA. In this record, the V and J calls reflect TCRdb's handling and not the investigators' own analysis. Counted in this sample were roughly 600,000 distinct CDR3 sequences; more than 12% of them appeared once. The ten top clones hold under 15% of the sample.

In the ophthalmopathy patients, disease was moderately to severely active, with a Clinical Activity Score of 3 or more, a NOSPECS grade of 4 or more, and a duration of less than 3 months. Patients with uncontrolled infections, other autoimmune diseases, pregnancy or lactation were excluded. Diagnoses relied on clinical symptoms, serum thyroxine and TRAb, thyroid ultrasound and orbital computed tomography. PBMCs were separated from 10 ml of fresh peripheral blood using Ficoll-Paque density gradient centrifugation. Trizol reagent was used to extract total RNA, and RNA quality was then checked on an Agilent 2100 Bioanalyzer. This clonotype came up many times. Its cognate antigen has yet to be identified. Nothing much larger sits one base from this clone, and base qualities are not available. Via the germline V gene (reference sequence), CDR1 is MNHEY and CDR2 SMNVEV. The CDR3 covers 14 residues, taking in both the cysteine and the phenylalanine. Only the CDR3 part of the read is kept: 42 bases, read in frame from the first base. Unmatched junction bases come to 6, with V trimmed by 5 bases and J by 4 bases.

The sequence was obtained from a woman between 50 and 59 years old with Graves' ophthalmopathy. Sequenced input: blood. This sequence uses TRBV27 and TRBJ2-7, with 9 bases in between that match TRBD1. The encoded CDR3 is CASSAYRGQYEQYF. The nucleotides read TGTGCCAGCAGTGCTTACAGGGGGCAGTACGAGCAGTACTTC.